This T cell receptor beta chain was obtained from a study of blood T cell repertoires in COVID-19. For the study at large: Sites across the United States, Italy and Spain contributed samples from acute and convalescent COVID-19.

The junction had 8 bases not matched to a gene; V was cut back by 6 bases and J by 8 bases. CDR1 and CDR2 from the germline V gene are SGHNT and YENEEA. CDR3 length equals 15 residues. Original handling: Counts of nucleated cells, estimated from reference gene primer amplification, were obtained. Only in-frame clones appear in the TCRdb table, and some are missing; sequencing was by immunoSEQ multiplex PCR. V, J and clone size were drawn from that table, and D and trimming were deduced from the DNA. This sample has around 300,000 clones; roughly 90% occur once, and the top ten carry approximately 4%.

This receptor was identified in a woman in her forties or fifties with active or convalescent COVID-19. Material for sequencing was peripheral blood. J is TRBJ2-2 and V is TRBV11-3; TRBD1 matches at 11 bases. The CDR3: CASSDRTGGIGELFF. The CDR3 region has the DNA TGTGCCAGCAGTGACCGGACAGGGGGCATAGGGGAGCTGTTTTTT.